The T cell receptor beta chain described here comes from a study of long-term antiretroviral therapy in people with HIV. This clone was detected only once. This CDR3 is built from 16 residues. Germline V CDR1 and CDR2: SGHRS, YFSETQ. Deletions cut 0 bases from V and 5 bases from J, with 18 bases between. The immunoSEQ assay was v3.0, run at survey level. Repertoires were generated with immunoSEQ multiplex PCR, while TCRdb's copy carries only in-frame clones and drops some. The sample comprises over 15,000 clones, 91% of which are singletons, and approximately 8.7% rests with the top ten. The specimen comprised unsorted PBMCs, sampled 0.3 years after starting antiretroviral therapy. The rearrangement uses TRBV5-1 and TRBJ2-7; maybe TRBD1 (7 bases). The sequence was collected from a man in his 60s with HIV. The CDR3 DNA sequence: TGCGCCAGCAGCTTGGGATTTTCAGGGGGGATAGACGAGCAGTACTTC. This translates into CASSLGFSGGIDEQYF.